This is a list of T cell receptor beta chains from one sample in a study of cytomegalovirus exposure and HLA in healthy donors. Clones were sequenced by immunoSEQ multiplex PCR, and TCRdb holds only the in-frame ones, with some missing. The sample holds approximately 140,000 clones; approximately 70% are singletons and the top ten take 6.5%. Specimen: PBMCs. The receptors shown here come from a woman in her sixties or seventies in good health and CMV-seronegative. Each CDR3 is given with its conserved first and last residue. Fields, in order: V gene, clone size, J gene, CDR3 protein. Only part of the rows carry a size: once, few, many, or a class if the clone is expanded.

TRBV7-2	.	TRBJ1-3	CASSLTVAGGHTIYF
TRBV7-9	.	TRBJ1-1	CASSLVAGMNTEAFF
TRBV10-2	.	TRBJ1-6	CASSEAAGGQPLHF
TRBV28	.	TRBJ2-7	CASSPASSTGGRIQGLSYEQYF
TRBV29-1	.	TRBJ2-1	CSVEGVRRANEQFF
TRBV2	.	TRBJ2-7	CASRDTGTVYEQYF
TRBV7-2	.	TRBJ1-2	CASTETAGGYGYTF
TRBV9	.	TRBJ1-3	CASSATGSGNTIYF
TRBV27	.	TRBJ2-7	CASRQGYANYEQYF
TRBV19	.	TRBJ1-1	CASSPSQGGVEAFF
TRBV19	.	TRBJ2-3	CASQRTSGIVDTQYF
TRBV7-9	.	TRBJ2-5	CASSFTGNPSQETQYF
TRBV21-1	.	TRBJ2-3	CASRGTGRERGATDTQYF
TRBV7-9	.	TRBJ2-2	CASSWGDRETGELFF
TRBV9	.	TRBJ1-2	CASSVEQGASYGYTF
TRBV28	.	TRBJ1-1	CASVEGRWTEAFF
TRBV5-4	.	TRBJ1-1	CASSSRGGTTEAFF
TRBV6-4	few	TRBJ2-1	CASSNGQGNEQFF
TRBV7-6	.	TRBJ2-2	CASSVLAGGPNTGELFF
TRBV5-1	.	TRBJ1-2	CASSLGQGLNYGYTF
TRBV11-2	.	TRBJ1-2	CASSPDGTGPDGYTF
TRBV25-1	.	TRBJ2-1	CASSLQSDEQFF
TRBV5-4	.	TRBJ2-7	CASSLGPRAGGYEQYF
TRBV14	.	TRBJ2-2	CASSQDLAGELFF
TRBV6-1	.	TRBJ2-7	CASSFGLAGEQYF
TRBV5-1	.	TRBJ2-3	CASSLVPSGGDTDTQYF
TRBV5-1	many	TRBJ1-5	CASSFEGDQPQHF
TRBV6-1	.	TRBJ2-1	CASSDFTRTGPEQFF
TRBV18	many	TRBJ1-1	CASSPEKLGGLNTEAFF
TRBV2	few	TRBJ2-7	CASNWGQLSYEQYF
TRBV6-6	.	TRBJ1-5	CASSPGTAYHQPQHF
TRBV19	.	TRBJ1-1	CASSIDSAGREAFF
TRBV29-1	.	TRBJ2-1	CSAGTTTGNEQFF
TRBV5-4	.	TRBJ2-3	CASSPYTDTQYF
TRBV27	.	TRBJ1-2	CASSLSGPGGYTF
TRBV4-3	.	TRBJ2-2	CASSLFLSLAGNTGELFF
TRBV9	.	TRBJ2-3	CASSVAGVGGDTQYF
TRBV9	.	TRBJ2-3	CASSPTGGVDTQYF
TRBV2	.	TRBJ2-7	CASTRDSYEQYF
TRBV7-2	.	TRBJ2-7	CASSLDGQGVYEQYF
TRBV6-1	.	TRBJ1-6	CASSEAGQVSNSPLHF
TRBV7-3	.	TRBJ2-3	CASSARQGASDTQYF
TRBV19	few	TRBJ1-4	CASRDRLNEKLFF
TRBV14	.	TRBJ2-3	CASSLRSGGRTDTQYF
TRBV4-3	.	TRBJ1-2	CASSQTPQNYGYTF
TRBV6-6	few	TRBJ1-4	CASSYSQGAGNEKLFF
TRBV7-8	.	TRBJ2-7	CASSLASLHRDTTYEQYF
TRBV11-2	few	TRBJ2-2	CASSLVGGAGELFF
TRBV10-3	once	TRBJ2-2	CASQGMTGELFF
TRBV4-3	few	TRBJ2-4	CASSQDPRVDIQYF
TRBV2	.	TRBJ1-3	CASSEASGISGNTIYF
TRBV7-8	.	TRBJ1-5	CASSLGAGGRRQPQHF
TRBV2	once	TRBJ2-7	CASRLAGGYEQYF
TRBV5-4	.	TRBJ2-7	CASSLVGQGSYEQYF